The present entry profiles one T cell receptor beta chain with its context. The antigen remains unidentified. The germline CDR1 and CDR2 sequences are WSHSY and SAAADI. V lost 0 bases to trimming and J lost 5 bases, with 28 bases between them. The CDR3 spans 20 residues. In unsorted samples, genomic DNA was obtained using about 90 million PBMCs. DNA input for the unsorted PBMC replicate PCRs was about 0.3 ug, 30,000 or so T cell genomes. Sequencing was performed with immunoSEQ multiplex PCR; in TCRdb, only in-frame clones are kept and a portion is missing. This repertoire shows 450,000 to 500,000 clones, 76% found once; its top ten account for 10% to 15%. The sample is drawn from a study of shared clonotypes between healthy human individuals. General study results and limits: The sampled material consisted only of blood, and tissue repertoires are likely to differ.

The specimen sequenced was PBMCs. The sequence came from a woman aged 35 to 49 in good health. Some clones in this sample may be carry-over from other donors' samples. The genes are TRBV10-2 and TRBJ2-5; D is possibly TRBD1 (5 bases). The CDR3 nucleotides read TGCGCCAGCAGTGAGTCGTCCCTGACAGTTAACAATACGGTGCAGGAGACCCAGTACTTC. The encoded protein is CASSESSLTVNNTVQETQYF.